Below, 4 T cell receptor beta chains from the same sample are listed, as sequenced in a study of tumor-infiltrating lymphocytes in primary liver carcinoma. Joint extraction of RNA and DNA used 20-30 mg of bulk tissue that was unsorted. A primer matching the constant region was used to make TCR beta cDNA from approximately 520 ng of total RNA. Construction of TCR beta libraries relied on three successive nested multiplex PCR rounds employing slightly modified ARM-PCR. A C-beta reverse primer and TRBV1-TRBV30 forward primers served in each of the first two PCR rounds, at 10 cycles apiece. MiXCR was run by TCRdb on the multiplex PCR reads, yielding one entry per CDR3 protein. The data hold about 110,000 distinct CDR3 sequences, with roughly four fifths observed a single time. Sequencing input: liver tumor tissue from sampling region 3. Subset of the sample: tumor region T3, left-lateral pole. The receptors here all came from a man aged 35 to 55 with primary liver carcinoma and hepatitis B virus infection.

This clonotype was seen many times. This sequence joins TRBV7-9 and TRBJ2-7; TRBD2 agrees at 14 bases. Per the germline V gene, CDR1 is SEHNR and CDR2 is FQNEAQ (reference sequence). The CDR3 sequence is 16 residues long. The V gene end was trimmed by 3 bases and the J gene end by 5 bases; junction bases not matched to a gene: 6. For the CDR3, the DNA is TGTGCCAGCAGCTTTGGACTAGCGGGAGGTGTCCACGAGCAGTACTTC. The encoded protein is CASSFGLAGGVHEQYF.

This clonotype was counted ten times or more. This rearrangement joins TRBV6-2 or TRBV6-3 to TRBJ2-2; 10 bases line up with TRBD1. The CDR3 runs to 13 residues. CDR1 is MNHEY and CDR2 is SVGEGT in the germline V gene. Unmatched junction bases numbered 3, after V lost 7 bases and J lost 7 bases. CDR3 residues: CASMDRGGGELFF. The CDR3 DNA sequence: TGTGCCAGCATGGACAGGGGGGGCGGGGAGCTGTTTTTT.

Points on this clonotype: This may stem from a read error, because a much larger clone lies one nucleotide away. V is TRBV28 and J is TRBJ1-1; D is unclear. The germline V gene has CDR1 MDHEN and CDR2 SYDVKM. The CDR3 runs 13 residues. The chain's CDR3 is CANSLKPNAEAFF. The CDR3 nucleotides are TGTGCCAACAGTTTAAAACCGAATGCTGAAGCTTTCTTT.

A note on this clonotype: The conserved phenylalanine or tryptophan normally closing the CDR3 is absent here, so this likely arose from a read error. The CDR3 sequence: CATSRDRRLASEQYL. The DNA for the CDR3 is TGTGCCACCAGCAGAGATAGGCGACTAGCGAGCGAGCAGTACCTC. The chain is built from TRBV15 and TRBJ2-7, with TRBD2 identical over 8 bases. There are 15 residues in the CDR3. Germline V gene data show CDR1 as LNHNV and CDR2 as YYDKDF (reference sequence). Trimming cost V 0 bases and J 6 bases; bases outside gene matches: 7.